The entry below gives a single TCR beta chain sequence along with its context. Repertoires were generated with immunoSEQ multiplex PCR, while TCRdb's copy carries only in-frame clones and drops some. In the table there are roughly 160,000 clones, 70% to 80% of which are singletons. Germline V gene data show CDR1 as SGHDN and CDR2 as FVKESK. The V end lost 0 bases, the J end lost 4 bases, and 12 bases lay between the germline ends. The CDR3 has 15 residues. The sample originates from a study of blood T cell repertoires in COVID-19. Turning to the study itself: T cells, B-cell-depleted T cells, or PBMCs provided the cDNA or gDNA that served as material.

In terms of age and location, participants ranged from roughly 18 to 95 years and lived in fewer than 30 US areas. Allocation to cohorts depended on clinical history reported by the participants. This TCR derives from a woman in her 70s in a cohort exposed to, infected with or recovered from COVID-19 (not recorded which). The specimen sequenced was PBMCs or T cells enriched from blood (not recorded which). The chain employs TRBV14 and TRBJ1-2; D possibly corresponds to TRBD1 (6 bases). Here the CDR3 DNA reads TGTGCCAGCAGCCAAGACAGGGGCAGGACCTATGGCTACACCTTC. It translates to CASSQDRGRTYGYTF. Filled out from reference TRBV14 and TRBJ1-2, the complete variable domain reads EAGVTQFPSHSVIEKGQTVTLRCDPISGHDNLYWYRRVMGKEIKFLLHFVKESKQDESGMPNNRFLAERTGGTYSTLKVQPAELEDSGVYFCASSQDRGRTYGYTFGSGTRLTVV.